The next 5 T cell receptor beta chains were all read from a single sample in a study of human T cells and chemical hapten exposure. TCRdb reanalysed the RACE reads using MiXCR and keeps one entry per CDR3 protein. In the table there are 180,000 or so distinct CDR3 sequences, around 22% of which are singletons. Stated time point: patch test 1, 2 weeks after DPC sensitization. The treatment here: therapeutic diphenylcyclopropenone sensitization with weekly scalp DPC. The material was whole blood, obtained in connection with sensitization to the hapten diphenylcyclopropenone (DPC). These receptors came from a woman aged 45-59 years with alopecia areata. Some clones in this sample may be carry-over from other donors' samples.

The chain uses TRBV28 and TRBJ2-5, with D perhaps matching TRBD2 (6 bases). V lost 5 bases, J lost 3 bases, and 22 bases lay in between. The CDR3 spans 17 residues. Germline-derived CDR1 and CDR2 are MDHEN and SYDVKM. The CDR3 loop is CASSQLGSQGGKETQYF. DNA for the CDR3: TGTGCCAGCAGTCAACTCGGGAGCCAGGGCGGCAAAGAGACCCAGTACTTC.

In this sample, this clonotype turned up a few times. The chain recombines TRBV12-3 or TRBV12-4 with TRBJ1-1; TRBD1 matches 12 bases. V trimming: 7 bases; J trimming: 7 bases; junction bases outside the gene matches: 7. CDR3 size: 14 residues. DNA of the CDR3: TGTGCCAGCACCCGGGACAGGGGGCAGGGTGAAGCTTTCTTT. It is translated as CASTRDRGQGEAFF.

The chain carries TRBV6-1 and TRBJ1-5; 9 bases map to TRBD1. The germline V gene has CDR1 MNHNS and CDR2 SASEGT. Germline trimming cut 6 bases from V and 7 bases from J; bases unmatched to any gene: 13. This CDR3 comprises 16 residues. DNA for the CDR3: TGTGCCAGCAGCGAACTCCCGGGACAGGGTAAACAGCCCCAGCATTTT. As protein: CASSELPGQGKQPQHF.

This clonotype was counted only a few times. The chain combines TRBV2 with TRBJ2-1, with D tentatively TRBD1 (5 bases). This CDR3 comprises 13 residues. V was trimmed by 11 bases and J by 0 bases, leaving 11 bases between them. From germline, CDR1 is SNHLY and CDR2 FYNNEI. CDR3 nucleotide sequence: TGTGCCGTACAGGAAATCTCCTACAATGAGCAGTTCTTC. Amino acids: CAVQEISYNEQFF.

This clonotype has more than one count but fewer than ten. The chain uses TRBV18 and TRBJ1-3, with D possibly matching TRBD1 (5 bases). The CDR3 spans 15 residues. The germline V gene encodes CDR1 KGHSH and CDR2 LQKENI. The V end was cut by 2 bases, the J end by 2 bases, with 10 bases between. The CDR3 sequence: CASSPVQGPGNTIYF. CDR3 DNA: TGTGCCAGCTCACCAGTCCAGGGTCCTGGAAACACCATATATTTT.